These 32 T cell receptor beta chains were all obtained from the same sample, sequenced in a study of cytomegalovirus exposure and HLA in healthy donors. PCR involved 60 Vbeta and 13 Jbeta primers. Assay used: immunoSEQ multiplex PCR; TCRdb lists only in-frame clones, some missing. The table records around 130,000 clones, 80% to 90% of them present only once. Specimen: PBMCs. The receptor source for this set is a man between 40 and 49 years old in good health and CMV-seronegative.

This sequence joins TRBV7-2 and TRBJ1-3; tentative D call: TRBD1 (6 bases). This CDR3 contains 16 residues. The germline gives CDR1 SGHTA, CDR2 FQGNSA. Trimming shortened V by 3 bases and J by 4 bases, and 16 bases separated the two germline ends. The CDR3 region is CASSFTGTSEGNTIYF. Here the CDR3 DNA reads TGTGCCAGCAGCTTCACCGGGACAAGTGAGGGAAACACCATATATTTT.

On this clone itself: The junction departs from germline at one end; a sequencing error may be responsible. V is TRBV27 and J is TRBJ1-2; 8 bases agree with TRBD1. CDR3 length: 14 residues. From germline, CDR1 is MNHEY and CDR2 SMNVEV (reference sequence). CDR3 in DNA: TGTGACAGCAGAATTTCGCCGACAGGGGCTGGCTACACCTTC. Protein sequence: CDSRISPTGAGYTF.

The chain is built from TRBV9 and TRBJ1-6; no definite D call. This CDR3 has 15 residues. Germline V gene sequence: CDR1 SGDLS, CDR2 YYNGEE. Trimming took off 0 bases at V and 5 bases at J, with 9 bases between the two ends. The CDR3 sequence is CASSVEGANNSPLHF. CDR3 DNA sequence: TGTGCCAGCAGCGTAGAAGGAGCCAATAATTCACCCCTCCACTTT.

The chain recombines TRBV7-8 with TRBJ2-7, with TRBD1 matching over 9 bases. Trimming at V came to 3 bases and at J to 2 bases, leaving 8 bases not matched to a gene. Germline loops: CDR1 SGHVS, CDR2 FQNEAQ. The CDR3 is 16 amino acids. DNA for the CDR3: TGTGCCAGCAGCTTCACACAGGGGGCCTTAACCTACGAGCAGTACTTC. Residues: CASSFTQGALTYEQYF.

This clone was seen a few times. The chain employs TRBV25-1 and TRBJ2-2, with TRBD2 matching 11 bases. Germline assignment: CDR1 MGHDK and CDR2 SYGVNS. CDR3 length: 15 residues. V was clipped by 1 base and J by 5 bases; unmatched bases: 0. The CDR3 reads CASSEWTSGTGELFF. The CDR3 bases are TGTGCCAGCAGTGAATGGACTAGCGGGACCGGGGAGCTGTTTTTT.

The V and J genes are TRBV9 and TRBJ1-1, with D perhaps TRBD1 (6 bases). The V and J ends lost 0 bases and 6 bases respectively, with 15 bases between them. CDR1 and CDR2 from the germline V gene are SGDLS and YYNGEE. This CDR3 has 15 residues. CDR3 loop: CASSVGVQGHAEAFF. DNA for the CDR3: TGTGCCAGCAGCGTAGGCGTACAGGGCCATGCTGAAGCTTTCTTT.

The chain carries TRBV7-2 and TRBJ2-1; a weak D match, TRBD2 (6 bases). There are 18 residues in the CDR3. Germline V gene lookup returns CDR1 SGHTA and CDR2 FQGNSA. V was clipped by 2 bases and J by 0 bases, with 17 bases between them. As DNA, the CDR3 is TGTGCCAGCAGCTTACCCCCGGGACTCCCGAGCTCCTACAATGAGCAGTTCTTC. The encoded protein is CASSLPPGLPSSYNEQFF.

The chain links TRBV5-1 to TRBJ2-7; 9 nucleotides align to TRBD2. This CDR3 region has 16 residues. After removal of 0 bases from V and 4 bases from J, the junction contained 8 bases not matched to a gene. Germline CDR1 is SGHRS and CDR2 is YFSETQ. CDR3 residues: CASSLGVLGLAYEQYF. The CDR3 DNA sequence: TGCGCCAGCAGCTTGGGGGTTTTAGGACTAGCGTACGAGCAGTACTTC.

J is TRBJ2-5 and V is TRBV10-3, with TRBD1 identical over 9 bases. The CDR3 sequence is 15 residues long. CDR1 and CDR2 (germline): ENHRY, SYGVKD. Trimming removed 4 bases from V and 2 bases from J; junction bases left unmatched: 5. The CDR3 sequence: CAISGGTGLQETQYF. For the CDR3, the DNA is TGTGCCATCAGTGGGGGGACAGGGTTGCAAGAGACCCAGTACTTC.

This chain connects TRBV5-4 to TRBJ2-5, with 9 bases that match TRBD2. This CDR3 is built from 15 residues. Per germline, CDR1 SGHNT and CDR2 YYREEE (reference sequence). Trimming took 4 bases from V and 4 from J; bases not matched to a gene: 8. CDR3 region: CASSTGTSRPETQYF. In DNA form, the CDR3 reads TGTGCCAGCAGCACCGGGACTAGCAGGCCAGAGACCCAGTACTTC. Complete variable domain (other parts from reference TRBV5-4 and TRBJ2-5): ETGVTQSPTHLIKTRGQQVTLRCSSQSGHNTVSWYQQALGQGPQFIFQYYREEENGRGNFPPRFSGLQFPNYSSELNVNALELDDSALYLCASSTGTSRPETQYFGPGTRLLVL.

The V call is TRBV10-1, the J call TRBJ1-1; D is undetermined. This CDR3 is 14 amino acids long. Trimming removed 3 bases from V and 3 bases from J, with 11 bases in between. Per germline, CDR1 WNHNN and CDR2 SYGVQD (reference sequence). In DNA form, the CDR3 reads TGCGCCAGCAGTGATCGTATTGGAGACACTGAAGCTTTCTTT. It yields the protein CASSDRIGDTEAFF.

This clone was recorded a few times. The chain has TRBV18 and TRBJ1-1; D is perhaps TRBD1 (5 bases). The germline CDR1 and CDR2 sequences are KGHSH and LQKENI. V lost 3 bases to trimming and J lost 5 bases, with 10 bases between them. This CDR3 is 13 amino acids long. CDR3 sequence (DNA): TGTGCCAGCTCACCCACGGGGGAGACTGAAGCTTTCTTT. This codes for CASSPTGETEAFF.

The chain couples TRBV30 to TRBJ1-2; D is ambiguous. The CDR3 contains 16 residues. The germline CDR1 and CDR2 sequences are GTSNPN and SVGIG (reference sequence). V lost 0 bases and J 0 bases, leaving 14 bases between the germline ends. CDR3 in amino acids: CAWSVHRFGANYGYTF. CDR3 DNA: TGTGCCTGGAGTGTACATAGGTTCGGGGCTAACTATGGCTACACCTTC.

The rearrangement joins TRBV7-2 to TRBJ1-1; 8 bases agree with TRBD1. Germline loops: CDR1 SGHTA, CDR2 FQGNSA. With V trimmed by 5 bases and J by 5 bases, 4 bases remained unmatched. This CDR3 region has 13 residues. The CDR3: CASSVTGVTEAFF. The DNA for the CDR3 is TGTGCCAGCAGCGTGACAGGGGTAACTGAAGCTTTCTTT.

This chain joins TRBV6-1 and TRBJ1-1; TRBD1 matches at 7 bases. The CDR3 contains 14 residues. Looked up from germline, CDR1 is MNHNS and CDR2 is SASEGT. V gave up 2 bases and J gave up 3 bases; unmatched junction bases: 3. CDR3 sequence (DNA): TGTGCCAGCAGTGAAACAGGGGACCACACTGAAGCTTTCTTT. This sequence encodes CASSETGDHTEAFF.

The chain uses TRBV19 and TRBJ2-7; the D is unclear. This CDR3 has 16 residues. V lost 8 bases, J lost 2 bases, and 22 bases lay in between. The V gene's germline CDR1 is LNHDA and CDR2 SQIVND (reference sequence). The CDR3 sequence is CASYQPPQHRAYEQYF. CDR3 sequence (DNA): TGTGCCAGTTACCAACCACCGCAACACCGGGCCTACGAGCAGTACTTC.

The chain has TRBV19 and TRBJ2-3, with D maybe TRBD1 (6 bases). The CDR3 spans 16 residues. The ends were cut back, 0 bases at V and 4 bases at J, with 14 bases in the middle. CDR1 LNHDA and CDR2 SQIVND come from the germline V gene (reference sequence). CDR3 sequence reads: CASSIEPNRASDTQYF. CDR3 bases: TGTGCCAGTAGTATAGAGCCAAACAGGGCATCAGATACGCAGTATTTT.

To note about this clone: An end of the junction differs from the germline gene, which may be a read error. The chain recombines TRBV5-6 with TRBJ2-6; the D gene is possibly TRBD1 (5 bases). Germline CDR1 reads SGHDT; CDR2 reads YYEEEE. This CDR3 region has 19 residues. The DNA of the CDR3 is TGTGCCAGCAGCTTGGCTCTCCGTGTCGGGCGCTCTGGGGCCAACGGCCTGACTTTC. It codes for CASSLALRVGRSGANGLTF. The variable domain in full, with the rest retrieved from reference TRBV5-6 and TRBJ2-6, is DAGVTQSPTHLIKTRGQQVTLRCSPKSGHDTVSWYQQALGQGPQFIFQYYEEEERQRGNFPDRFSGHQFPNYSSELNVNALLLGDSALYLCASSLALRVGRSGANGLTFGAGSRLTVL.

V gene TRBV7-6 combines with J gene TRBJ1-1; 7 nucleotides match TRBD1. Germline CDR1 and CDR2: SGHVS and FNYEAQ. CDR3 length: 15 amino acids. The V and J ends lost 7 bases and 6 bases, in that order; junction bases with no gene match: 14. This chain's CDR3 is CASILSTGSFAEAFF. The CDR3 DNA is TGTGCCAGCATCCTCTCGACAGGGTCCTTCGCTGAAGCTTTCTTT.

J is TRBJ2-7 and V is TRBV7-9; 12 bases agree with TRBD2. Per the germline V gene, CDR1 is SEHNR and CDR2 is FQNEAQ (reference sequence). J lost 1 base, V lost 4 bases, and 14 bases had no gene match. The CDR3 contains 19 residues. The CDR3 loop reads CASSSPQNPSGGASYEQYF. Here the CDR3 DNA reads TGTGCCAGCAGCTCCCCCCAAAACCCTAGCGGGGGGGCTTCCTACGAGCAGTACTTC.

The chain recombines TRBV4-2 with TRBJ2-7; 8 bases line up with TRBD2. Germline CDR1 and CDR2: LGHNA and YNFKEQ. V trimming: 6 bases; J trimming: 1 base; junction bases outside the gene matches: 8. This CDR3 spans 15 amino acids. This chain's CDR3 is CASRDSTSGSYEQYF. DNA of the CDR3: TGTGCCAGCAGAGACTCAACTAGCGGATCCTACGAGCAGTACTTC.

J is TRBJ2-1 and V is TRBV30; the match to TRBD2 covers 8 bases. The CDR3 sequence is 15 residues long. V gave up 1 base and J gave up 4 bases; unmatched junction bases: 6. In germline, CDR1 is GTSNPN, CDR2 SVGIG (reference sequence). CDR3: CAWSGPGGPYNEQFF. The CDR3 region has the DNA TGTGCCTGGAGTGGGCCGGGGGGGCCATACAATGAGCAGTTCTTC.

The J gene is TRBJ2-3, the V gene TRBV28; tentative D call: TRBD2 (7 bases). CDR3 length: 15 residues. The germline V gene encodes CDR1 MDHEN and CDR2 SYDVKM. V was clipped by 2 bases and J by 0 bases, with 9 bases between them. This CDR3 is CASSLAGASTDTQYF. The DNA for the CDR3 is TGTGCCAGCAGTTTAGCGGGGGCGAGCACAGATACGCAGTATTTT.

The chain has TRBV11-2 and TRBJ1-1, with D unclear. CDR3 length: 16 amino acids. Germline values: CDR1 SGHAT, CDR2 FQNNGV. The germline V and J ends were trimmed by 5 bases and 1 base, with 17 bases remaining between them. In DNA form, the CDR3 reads TGTGCCAGCAGCGTGCGGGCTCCGGGTGCGAACACTGAAGCTTTCTTT. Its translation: CASSVRAPGANTEAFF.

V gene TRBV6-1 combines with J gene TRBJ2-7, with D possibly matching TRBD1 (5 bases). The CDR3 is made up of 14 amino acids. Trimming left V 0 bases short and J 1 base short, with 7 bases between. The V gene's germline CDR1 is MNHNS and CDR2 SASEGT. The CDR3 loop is CASSEARQSYEQYF. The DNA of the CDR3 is TGTGCCAGCAGTGAAGCGAGACAGTCCTACGAGCAGTACTTC.

CDR3 coding DNA: TGTGCCAGCAGCCTACGGGACTCCTACGAGCAGTACTTC. Its translation is CASSLRDSYEQYF. The chain links TRBV9 to TRBJ2-7; TRBD2 might be the D (5 bases). The CDR3 sequence is 13 residues long. In germline, CDR1 is SGDLS, CDR2 YYNGEE. V gave up 4 bases and J gave up 0 bases, with 8 bases separating them.

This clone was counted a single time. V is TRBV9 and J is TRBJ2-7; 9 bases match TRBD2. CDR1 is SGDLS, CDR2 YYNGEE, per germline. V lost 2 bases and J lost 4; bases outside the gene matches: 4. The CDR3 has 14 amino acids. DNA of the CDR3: TGTGCCAGCAGCGTTAGCGGGAGATTGTACGAGCAGTACTTC. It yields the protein CASSVSGRLYEQYF.

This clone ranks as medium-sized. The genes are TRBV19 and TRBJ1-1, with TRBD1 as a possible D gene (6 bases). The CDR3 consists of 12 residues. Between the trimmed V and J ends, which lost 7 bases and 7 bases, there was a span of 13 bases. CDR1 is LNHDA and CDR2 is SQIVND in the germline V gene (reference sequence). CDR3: CASKGGWGEAFF. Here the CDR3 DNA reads TGTGCCAGTAAAGGGGGATGGGGTGAAGCTTTCTTT. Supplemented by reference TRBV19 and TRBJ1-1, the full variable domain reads DGGITQSPKYLFRKEGQNVTLSCEQNLNHDAMYWYRQDPGQGLRLIYYSQIVNDFQKGDIAEGYSVSREKKESFPLTVTSAQKNPTAFYLCASKGGWGEAFFGQGTRLTVV.

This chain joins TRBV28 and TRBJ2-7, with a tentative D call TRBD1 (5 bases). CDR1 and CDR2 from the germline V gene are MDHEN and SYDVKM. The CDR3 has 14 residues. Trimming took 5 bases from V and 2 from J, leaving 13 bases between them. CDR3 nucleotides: TGTGCCAGCAGTACCCCAGGACATACCTACGAGCAGTACTTC. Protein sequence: CASSTPGHTYEQYF. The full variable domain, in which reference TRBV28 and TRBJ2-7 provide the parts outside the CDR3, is DVKVTQSSRYLVKRTGEKVFLECVQDMDHENMFWYRQDPGLGLRLIYFSYDVKMKEKGDIPEGYSVSREKKERFSLILESASTNQTSMYLCASSTPGHTYEQYFGPGTRLTVT.

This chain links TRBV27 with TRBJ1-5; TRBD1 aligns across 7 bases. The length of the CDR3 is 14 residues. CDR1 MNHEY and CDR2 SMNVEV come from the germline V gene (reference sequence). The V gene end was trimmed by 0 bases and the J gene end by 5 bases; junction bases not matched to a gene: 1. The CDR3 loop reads CASSLSGGYQPQHF. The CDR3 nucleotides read TGTGCCAGCAGTTTATCAGGGGGCTATCAGCCCCAGCATTTT.

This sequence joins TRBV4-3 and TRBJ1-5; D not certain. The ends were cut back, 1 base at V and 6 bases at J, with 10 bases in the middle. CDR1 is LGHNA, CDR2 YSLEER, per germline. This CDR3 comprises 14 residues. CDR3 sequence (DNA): TGCGCCAGCAGCCAAGGTTCCATCGGTCAGCCCCAGCATTTT. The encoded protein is CASSQGSIGQPQHF.

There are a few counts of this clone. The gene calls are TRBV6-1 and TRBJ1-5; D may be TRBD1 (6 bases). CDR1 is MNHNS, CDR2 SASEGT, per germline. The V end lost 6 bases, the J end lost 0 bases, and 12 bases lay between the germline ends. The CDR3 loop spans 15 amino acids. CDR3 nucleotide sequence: TGTGCCAGCAGCAGGGGCAGAAATAGCAATCAGCCCCAGCATTTT. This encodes CASSRGRNSNQPQHF.